The clone carrying this T cell receptor beta chain was seen once. The antigen is undetermined. The data were taken from a study of Graves' ophthalmopathy and Graves' hyperthyroidism. Overall study results and limits: The blood repertoire also included most expanded thyroid clonotypes above 0.001 frequency.

Germline V gene data show CDR1 as MNHEY and CDR2 as SVGEGT. With 6 bases removed from V and 5 bases from J, the gap between germline ends came to 22 bases. The CDR3 has 16 amino acids. Using RNA transcripts, the TCR beta CDR3 regions were amplified. RT-PCR in the first round used HTBI primers; a second-round multiplex PCR followed. TCRdb reprocessed the multiplex PCR reads via MiXCR and lists one record per CDR3 protein. The sample includes some 520,000 distinct CDR3 sequences, 14% of them seen just once. Sequencing used blood. The chain uses TRBV6-2 or TRBV6-3 and TRBJ1-2; maybe TRBD1 (5 bases). This clonotype was sampled from a woman aged 25 to 39 with Graves' ophthalmopathy. CDR3: CASSSASPGGSYGYTF. The DNA of the CDR3 is TGTGCCAGCAGCTCGGCCAGCCCCGGGGGGTCTTATGGCTACACCTTC.